Below are 14 T cell receptor beta chains sequenced from a single sample in a study of blood T cell repertoires in COVID-19. Libraries were prepared by immunoSEQ multiplex PCR; TCRdb keeps only in-frame clonotypes and omits some of them. The repertoire holds fewer than 250,000 clones, with 86% as singletons. Sequencing input: PBMCs or T cells enriched from blood (not recorded which). The receptors derive from a woman between 45 and 60 years old who had recovered from COVID-19.

The chain combines TRBV11-2 with TRBJ2-1, with no clear D. CDR1 and CDR2 from the germline V gene are SGHAT and FQNNGV. V lost 2 bases to trimming and J lost 0 bases, with 8 bases between them. The CDR3 is 15 residues long. The CDR3 sequence is CASSLTTSSYNEQFF. DNA of the CDR3: TGTGCCAGCAGCTTAACTACCAGCTCCTACAATGAGCAGTTCTTC.

The V gene is TRBV24-1, the J gene TRBJ2-7; 11 bases are shared with TRBD1. The CDR3 is made up of 15 amino acids. The J segment lost 5 bases and the V segment lost 3 bases, leaving 5 bases of the junction unmatched. Germline V gene sequence: CDR1 KGHDR, CDR2 SFDVKD. The CDR3 protein is CATSDPRTGGNEQYF. The CDR3 DNA is TGTGCCACCAGTGATCCTCGGACAGGGGGCAACGAGCAGTACTTC.

In this sample, this clone turned up once. The rearrangement joins TRBV2 to TRBJ1-1; a weak D match, TRBD1 (6 bases). Trimming removed 8 bases at V and 2 bases at J, with 18 bases between. Germline V gene sequence: CDR1 SNHLY, CDR2 FYNNEI. There are 15 residues in the CDR3. This CDR3 is CASFRSGTQNTEAFF. In DNA form, the CDR3 reads TGTGCCAGCTTCCGATCCGGGACACAAAACACTGAAGCTTTCTTT. Looking up the rest from reference TRBV2 and TRBJ1-1 gives the full variable domain: EPEVTQTPSHQVTQMGQEVILRCVPISNHLYFYWYRQILGQKVEFLVSFYNNEISEKSEIFDDQFSVERPDGSNFTLKIRSTKLEDSAMYFCASFRSGTQNTEAFFGQGTRLTVV.

The V gene is TRBV11-2, the J gene TRBJ2-2; D is perhaps TRBD1 (5 bases). The germline V gene encodes CDR1 SGHAT and CDR2 FQNNGV. V was trimmed by 1 base and J by 2 bases, leaving 14 bases between them. This CDR3 region has 17 residues. In DNA, the CDR3 is TGTGCCAGCAGCTTAGCCGCAGCCAGGGCCAACACCGGGGAGCTGTTTTTT. It specifies CASSLAAARANTGELFF. The full variable domain, with the rest looked up from reference TRBV11-2 and TRBJ2-2, is EAGVAQSPRYKIIEKRQSVAFWCNPISGHATLYWYQQILGQGPKLLIQFQNNGVVDDSQLPKDRFSAERLKGVDSTLKIQPAKLEDSAVYLCASSLAAARANTGELFFGEGSRLTVL.

The chain employs TRBV6-5 and TRBJ1-6; perhaps TRBD1 as D (5 bases). V was cut by 2 bases and J by 8 bases, with 16 bases left in between. CDR1 MNHEY and CDR2 SVGAGI come from the germline V gene. The CDR3 length is 16 residues. CDR3 sequence: CASSYGRGVVYSPLHF. CDR3 nucleotide sequence: TGTGCCAGCAGTTACGGGAGGGGTGTTGTTTATTCACCCCTCCACTTT.

J is TRBJ1-1 and V is TRBV10-3, with D possibly TRBD1 on 5 matching bases. The CDR3 runs to 15 residues. Per germline, CDR1 ENHRY and CDR2 SYGVKD. V lost 0 bases to trimming and J lost 3 bases, with 11 bases between them. As DNA, the CDR3 is TGTGCCATCAGTGAGTCGGGGGAGGGGTACACTGAAGCTTTCTTT. Encoded protein: CAISESGEGYTEAFF.

This chain connects TRBV29-1 to TRBJ2-3; 9 positions match TRBD1. V was clipped by 4 bases and J by 8 bases; unmatched bases: 13. Germline V gives CDR1 SQVTM, CDR2 ANQGSEA. The CDR3 totals 15 residues. CDR3 loop: CSVVDRGESISTQYF. CDR3 DNA sequence: TGCAGCGTTGTGGACAGGGGTGAGTCGATCTCTACGCAGTATTTT.

V and J are TRBV4-3 and TRBJ1-2; 10 bases align to TRBD1. Germline CDR1 and CDR2: LGHNA and YSLEER. The CDR3 sequence is 16 residues long. After removal of 4 bases from V and 4 bases from J, the junction contained 9 bases not matched to a gene. CDR3 sequence: CASSLGTGDPTYGYTF. CDR3 DNA sequence: TGCGCCAGCAGCCTAGGGACAGGGGACCCAACCTATGGCTACACCTTC.

The V gene is TRBV12-3 or TRBV12-4, the J gene TRBJ1-2; TRBD1 is a possible D gene (5 bases). This CDR3 has 13 residues. The ends were cut back, 6 bases at V and 3 bases at J, with 11 bases in the middle. For the CDR3, the DNA is TGTGCCAGCAGCGGGGGGGTTGACTATGGCTACACCTTC. It translates to CASSGGVDYGYTF.

The V gene is TRBV7-2, the J gene TRBJ1-1; D perhaps matches TRBD1 (6 bases). From germline, CDR1 is SGHTA and CDR2 FQGNSA. The CDR3 runs 15 residues. Trimming stripped 0 bases from V and 1 base from J, with 9 bases between. This CDR3 reads CASSLAGAGNTEAFF. In nucleotides, the CDR3 is TGTGCCAGCAGCTTAGCGGGGGCCGGGAACACTGAAGCTTTCTTT.

This sequence joins TRBV18 and TRBJ2-2, with 9 nucleotides matching TRBD1. Germline V lookup: CDR1 KGHSH, CDR2 LQKENI. CDR3 size: 16 residues. V gave up 3 bases and J gave up 1 base; unmatched junction bases: 3. CDR3 loop: CASSPRTGVNTGELFF. DNA for the CDR3: TGTGCCAGCTCACCGAGGACAGGGGTGAACACCGGGGAGCTGTTTTTT.

This chain uses TRBV6-4 with TRBJ2-1; TRBD2 might be the D (5 bases). Trimming took 4 bases from V and 3 from J, leaving 10 bases between them. In germline, CDR1 is MRHNA, CDR2 SNTAGT. This CDR3 has 14 residues. CDR3 bases: TGTGCCAGCAGTGCCAGCGAGGGCTACAATGAGCAGTTCTTC. This translates into CASSASEGYNEQFF.

This chain uses TRBV30 with TRBJ1-1; TRBD1 aligns across 8 bases. Germline values: CDR1 GTSNPN, CDR2 SVGIG (reference sequence). This CDR3 region has 15 residues. The V gene end was trimmed by 2 bases and the J gene end by 6 bases; junction bases not matched to a gene: 11. DNA for the CDR3: TGTGCCTGGAGTAGAAACAGGGGGGATTTGTCTGAAGCTTTCTTT. It is translated as CAWSRNRGDLSEAFF.

This clone has a single count. This chain joins TRBV7-6 and TRBJ1-1; perhaps TRBD1 as D (6 bases). Per the germline V gene, CDR1 is SGHVS and CDR2 is FNYEAQ. This CDR3 comprises 16 residues. V dropped 1 base and J dropped 5 bases, with 17 bases sitting between them. This CDR3 reads CASSLETNRVVTEAFF. CDR3 bases: TGTGCCAGCAGCTTAGAAACTAACAGGGTCGTGACTGAAGCTTTCTTT.